The entry below gives a single T cell receptor (beta chain) sequence along with its context. Antigen specificity is unknown. This specimen comes from a study of graft-versus-host responses after intestinal transplantation. Looking at the study overall: Multivisceral, liver-intestinal, or isolated intestinal transplants were given to recipients. Recipients across the board were started on anti-thymocyte globulin induction, then kept on tacrolimus and steroids for around three years. Findings and limits, study-wide: Association was observed between peak circulating GvH clone levels and early post-transplant HvG declines. GvH clones surfaced in recipient marrow, some emerging earlier in ileum or blood.

Clones were read by immunoSEQ multiplex PCR, and TCRdb kept only the in-frame ones, dropping some. The sample contains just under 90,000 clones, less than 90% of which appear only once. Trimming cost V 2 bases and J 3 bases, with 8 bases left between them. CDR3 size: 13 residues. In germline, CDR1 is SGHAT, CDR2 FQDESV (reference sequence). This sequence originates from a human donor who received an intestinal transplant. The chain joins TRBV11-1 to TRBJ2-7; D uncertain. The specimen comprised unstimulated CD8+ T cells sorted from spleen or lymph node cells, sampled before intestinal transplant. The CDR3 sequence is CASSLKLDYEQYF. CDR3 bases: TGTGCCAGCAGCTTAAAGTTGGACTACGAGCAGTACTTC.